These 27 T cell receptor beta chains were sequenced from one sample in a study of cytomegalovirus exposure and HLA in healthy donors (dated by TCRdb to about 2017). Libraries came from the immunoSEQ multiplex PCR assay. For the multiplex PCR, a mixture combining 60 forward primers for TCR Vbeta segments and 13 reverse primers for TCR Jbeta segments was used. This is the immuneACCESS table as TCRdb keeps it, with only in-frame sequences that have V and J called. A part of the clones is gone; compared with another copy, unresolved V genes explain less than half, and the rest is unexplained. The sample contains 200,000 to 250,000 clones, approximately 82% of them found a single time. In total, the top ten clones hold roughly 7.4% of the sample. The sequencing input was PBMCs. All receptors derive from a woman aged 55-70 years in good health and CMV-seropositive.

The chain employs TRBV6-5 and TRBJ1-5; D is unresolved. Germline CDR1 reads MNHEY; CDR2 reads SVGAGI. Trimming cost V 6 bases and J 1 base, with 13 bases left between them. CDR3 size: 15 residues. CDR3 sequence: CASSPDWGSNQPQHF. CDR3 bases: TGTGCCAGCAGCCCGGACTGGGGAAGCAATCAGCCCCAGCATTTT.

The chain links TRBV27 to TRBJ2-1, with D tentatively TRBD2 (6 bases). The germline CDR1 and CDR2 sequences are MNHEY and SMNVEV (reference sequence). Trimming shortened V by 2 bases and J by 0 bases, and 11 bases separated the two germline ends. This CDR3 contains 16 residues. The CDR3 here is CASSLGVAASYNEQFF. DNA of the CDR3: TGTGCCAGCAGTTTAGGGGTAGCGGCCTCCTACAATGAGCAGTTCTTC.

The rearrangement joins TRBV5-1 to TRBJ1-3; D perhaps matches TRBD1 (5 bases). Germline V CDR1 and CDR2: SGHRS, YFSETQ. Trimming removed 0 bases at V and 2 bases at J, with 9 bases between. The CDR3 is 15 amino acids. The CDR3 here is CASSLAVGAGNTIYF. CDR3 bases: TGCGCCAGCAGCTTGGCCGTAGGGGCTGGAAACACCATATATTTT.

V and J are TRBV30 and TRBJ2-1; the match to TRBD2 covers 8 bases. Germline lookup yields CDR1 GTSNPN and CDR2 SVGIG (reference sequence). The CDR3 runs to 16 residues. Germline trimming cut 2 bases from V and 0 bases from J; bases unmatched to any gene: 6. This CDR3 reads CAWSRLAGSSYNEQFF. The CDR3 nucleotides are TGTGCCTGGAGTCGCTTAGCGGGGAGCTCCTACAATGAGCAGTTCTTC. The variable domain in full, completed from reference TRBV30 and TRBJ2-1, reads SQTIHQWPATLVQPVGSPLSLECTVEGTSNPNLYWYRQAAGRGLQLLFYSVGIGQISSEVPQNLSASRPQDRQFILSSKKLLLSDSGFYLCAWSRLAGSSYNEQFFGPGTRLTVL.

Written as DNA, the CDR3 is TGTGCCAGCAGCACACACCGGACTAGCGGGAGTGATGAGCAGTACTTC. Residues: CASSTHRTSGSDEQYF. V gene TRBV7-9 combines with J gene TRBJ2-7, with 13 nucleotides matching TRBD2. The CDR3 covers 16 residues. V shed 5 bases, J shed 7 bases, and the junction held 11 bases outside the gene matches. Germline loops: CDR1 SEHNR, CDR2 FQNEAQ (reference sequence).

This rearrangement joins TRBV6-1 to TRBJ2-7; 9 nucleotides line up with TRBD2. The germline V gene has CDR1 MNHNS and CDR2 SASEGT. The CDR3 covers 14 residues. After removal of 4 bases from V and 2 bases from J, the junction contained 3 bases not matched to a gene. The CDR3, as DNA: TGTGCCAGCAGTGTCCTAGCGGGAACCTACGAGCAGTACTTC. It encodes CASSVLAGTYEQYF.

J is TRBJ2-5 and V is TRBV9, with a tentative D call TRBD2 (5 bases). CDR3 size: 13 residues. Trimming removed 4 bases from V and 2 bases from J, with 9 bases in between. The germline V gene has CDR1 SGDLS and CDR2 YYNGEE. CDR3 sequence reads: CASSPGVQETQYF. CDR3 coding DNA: TGTGCCAGCAGCCCCGGGGTGCAAGAGACCCAGTACTTC.

The CDR3 nucleotides are TGCGCCAGCAGCCTTCCGCCCCCGGGACTATCCAATTTCGTGGGAAATGAGCAGTTCTTC. It codes for CASSLPPPGLSNFVGNEQFF. The chain links TRBV4-1 to TRBJ2-1, with 7 bases identical to TRBD2. The CDR3 is made up of 20 amino acids. The V gene end was trimmed by 4 bases and the J gene end by 7 bases; junction bases not matched to a gene: 25. Germline loops: CDR1 MGHRA, CDR2 YSYEKL.

The CDR3 loop is CASSLGLALPSYNEQFF. DNA of the CDR3: TGTGCCAGCAGTTTGGGGCTAGCGTTACCCTCCTACAATGAGCAGTTCTTC. The chain joins TRBV28 to TRBJ2-1; D perhaps matches TRBD2 (6 bases). Germline V lookup: CDR1 MDHEN, CDR2 SYDVKM. The CDR3 extends over 17 amino acids. Trimming removed 3 bases from V and 0 bases from J, with 15 bases in between.

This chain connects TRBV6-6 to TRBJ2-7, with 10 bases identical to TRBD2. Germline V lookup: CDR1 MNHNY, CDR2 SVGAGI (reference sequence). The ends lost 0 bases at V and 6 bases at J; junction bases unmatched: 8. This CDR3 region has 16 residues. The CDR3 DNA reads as TGTGCCAGCAGTTACTCTTTAGCGGGAGGCTTGGGCGAGCAGTACTTC. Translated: CASSYSLAGGLGEQYF.

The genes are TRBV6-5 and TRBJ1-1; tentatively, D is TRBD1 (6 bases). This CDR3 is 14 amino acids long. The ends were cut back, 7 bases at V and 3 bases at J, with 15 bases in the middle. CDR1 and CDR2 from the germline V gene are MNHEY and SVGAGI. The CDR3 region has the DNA TGTGCCAGCATCGGAAGGGGGTACGACACTGAAGCTTTCTTT. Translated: CASIGRGYDTEAFF.

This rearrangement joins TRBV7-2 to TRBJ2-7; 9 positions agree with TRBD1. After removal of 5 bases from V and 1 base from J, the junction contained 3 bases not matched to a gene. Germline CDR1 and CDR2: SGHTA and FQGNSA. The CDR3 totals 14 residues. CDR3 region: CASSQDRGSYEQYF. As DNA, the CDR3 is TGTGCCAGCAGCCAGGACAGGGGATCCTACGAGCAGTACTTC.

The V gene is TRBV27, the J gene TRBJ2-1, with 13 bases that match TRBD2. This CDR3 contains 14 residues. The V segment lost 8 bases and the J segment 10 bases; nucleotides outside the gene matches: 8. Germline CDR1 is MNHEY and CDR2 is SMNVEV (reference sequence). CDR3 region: CASHGLAGVGEQFF. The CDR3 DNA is TGTGCCAGCCATGGACTAGCGGGAGTCGGAGAGCAGTTCTTC.

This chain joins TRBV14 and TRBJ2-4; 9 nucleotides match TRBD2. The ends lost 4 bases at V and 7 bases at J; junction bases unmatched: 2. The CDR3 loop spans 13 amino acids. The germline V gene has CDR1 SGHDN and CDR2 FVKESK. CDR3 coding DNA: TGTGCCAGCAGCCTAGCGGGAGAGAACATTCAGTACTTC. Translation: CASSLAGENIQYF.

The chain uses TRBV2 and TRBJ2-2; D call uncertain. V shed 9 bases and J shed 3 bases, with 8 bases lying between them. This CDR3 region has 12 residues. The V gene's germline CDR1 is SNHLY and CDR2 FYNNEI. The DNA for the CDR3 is TGTGCCAGTAACCGGGACACCGGGGAGCTGTTTTTT. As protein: CASNRDTGELFF.

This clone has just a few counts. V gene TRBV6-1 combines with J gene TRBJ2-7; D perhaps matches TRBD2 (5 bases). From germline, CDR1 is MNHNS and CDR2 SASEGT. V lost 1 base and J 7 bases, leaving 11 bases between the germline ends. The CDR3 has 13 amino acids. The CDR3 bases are TGTGCCAGCAGTGAAGGCCCCGGGGTGGAGCAGTACTTC. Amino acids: CASSEGPGVEQYF.

The CDR3 is CASSVGGNSNQPQHF. Here the CDR3 DNA reads TGTGCCAGCAGCGTAGGAGGGAATAGCAATCAGCCCCAGCATTTT. The chain links TRBV9 to TRBJ1-5; no reliable D call. CDR1 is SGDLS, CDR2 YYNGEE, per germline. The V end was cut by 0 bases, the J end by 0 bases, with 7 bases between. The CDR3 extends over 15 amino acids.

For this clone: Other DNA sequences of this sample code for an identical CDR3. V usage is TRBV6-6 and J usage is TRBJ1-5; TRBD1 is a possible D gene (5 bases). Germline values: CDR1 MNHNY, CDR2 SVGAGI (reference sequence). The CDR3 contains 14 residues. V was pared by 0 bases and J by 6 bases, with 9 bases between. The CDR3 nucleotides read TGTGCCAGCAGTTACTCCGGGGGGGGTCAGCCCCAGCATTTT. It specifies CASSYSGGGQPQHF.

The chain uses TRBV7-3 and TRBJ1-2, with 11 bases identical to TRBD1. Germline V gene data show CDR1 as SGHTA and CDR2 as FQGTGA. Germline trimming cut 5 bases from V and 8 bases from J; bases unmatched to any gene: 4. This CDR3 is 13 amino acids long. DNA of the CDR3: TGTGCCAGCAGCCCTGGACAGGGGGCGGGCTACACCTTC. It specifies CASSPGQGAGYTF.

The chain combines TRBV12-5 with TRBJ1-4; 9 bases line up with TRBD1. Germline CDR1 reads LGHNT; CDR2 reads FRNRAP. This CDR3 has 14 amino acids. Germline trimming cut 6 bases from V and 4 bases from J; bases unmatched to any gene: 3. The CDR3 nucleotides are TGTGCTAGTGGGCCGACAGGGGGTAATGAAAAACTGTTTTTT. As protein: CASGPTGGNEKLFF.

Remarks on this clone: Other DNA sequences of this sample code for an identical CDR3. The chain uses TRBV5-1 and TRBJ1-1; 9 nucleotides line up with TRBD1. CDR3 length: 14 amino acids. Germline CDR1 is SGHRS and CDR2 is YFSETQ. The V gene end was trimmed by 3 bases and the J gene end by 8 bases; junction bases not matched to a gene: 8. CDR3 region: CASSSQGAPGEAFF. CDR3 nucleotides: TGCGCCAGCAGCTCACAGGGGGCGCCTGGGGAAGCTTTCTTT.

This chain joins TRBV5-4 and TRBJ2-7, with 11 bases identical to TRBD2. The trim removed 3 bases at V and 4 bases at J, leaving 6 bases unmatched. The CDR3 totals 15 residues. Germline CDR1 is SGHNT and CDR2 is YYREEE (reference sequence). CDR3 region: CASSSTSGSFYEQYF. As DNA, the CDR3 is TGTGCCAGCAGCTCAACTAGCGGGAGCTTTTACGAGCAGTACTTC.

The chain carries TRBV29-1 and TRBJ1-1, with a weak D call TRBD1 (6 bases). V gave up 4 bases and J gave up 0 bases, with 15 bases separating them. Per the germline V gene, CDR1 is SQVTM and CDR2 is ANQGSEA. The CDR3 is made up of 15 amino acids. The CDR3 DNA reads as TGCAGCGTTGCCAGGGGAGAATCCATGAACACTGAAGCTTTCTTT. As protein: CSVARGESMNTEAFF.

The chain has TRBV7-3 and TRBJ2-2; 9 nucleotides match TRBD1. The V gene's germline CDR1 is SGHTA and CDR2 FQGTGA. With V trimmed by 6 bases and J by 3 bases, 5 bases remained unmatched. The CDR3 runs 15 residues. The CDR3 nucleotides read TGTGCCAGCAGTCAACAGGGGGCGGACACCGGGGAGCTGTTTTTT. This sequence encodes CASSQQGADTGELFF. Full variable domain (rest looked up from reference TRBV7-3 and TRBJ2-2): GAGVSQTPSNKVTEKGKYVELRCDPISGHTALYWYRQSLGQGPEFLIYFQGTGAADDSGLPNDRFFAVRPEGSVSTLKIQRTERGDSAVYLCASSQQGADTGELFFGEGSRLTVL.

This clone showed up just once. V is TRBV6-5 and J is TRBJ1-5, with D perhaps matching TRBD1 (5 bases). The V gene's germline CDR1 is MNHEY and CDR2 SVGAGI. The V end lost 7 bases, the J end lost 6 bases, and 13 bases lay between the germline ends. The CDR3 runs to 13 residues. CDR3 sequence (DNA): TGTGCCAGCACCCCCAGGAGGGGTCAGCCCCAGCATTTT. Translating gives CASTPRRGQPQHF.

CDR3 sequence (DNA): TGTGCCATCACATCACAAGAGACCCAGTACTTC. This gives the protein CAITSQETQYF. This chain joins TRBV10-3 and TRBJ2-5, with D unclear. CDR3 length equals 11 residues. Germline lookup yields CDR1 ENHRY and CDR2 SYGVKD. Trimming took 7 bases from V and 2 from J, leaving 5 bases between them.

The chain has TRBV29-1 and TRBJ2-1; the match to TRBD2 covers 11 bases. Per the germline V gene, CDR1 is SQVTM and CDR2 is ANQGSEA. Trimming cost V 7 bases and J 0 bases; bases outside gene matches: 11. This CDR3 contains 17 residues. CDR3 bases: TGCAGCGCTATACTAGCGGGAGCTACTTCCTCCTACAATGAGCAGTTCTTC. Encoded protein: CSAILAGATSSYNEQFF.